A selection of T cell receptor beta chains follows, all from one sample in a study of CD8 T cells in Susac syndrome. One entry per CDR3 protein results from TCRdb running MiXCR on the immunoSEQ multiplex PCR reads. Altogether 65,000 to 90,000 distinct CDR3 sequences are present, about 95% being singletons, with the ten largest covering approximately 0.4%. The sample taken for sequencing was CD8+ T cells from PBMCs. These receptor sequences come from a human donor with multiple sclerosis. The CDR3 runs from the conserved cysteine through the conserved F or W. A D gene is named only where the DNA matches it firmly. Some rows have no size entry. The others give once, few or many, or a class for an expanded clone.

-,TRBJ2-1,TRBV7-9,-,TGTGCCAGCAGCCCCCCGGGTAGCTCCTACAATGAGCAGTTCTTC,CASSPPGSSYNEQFF
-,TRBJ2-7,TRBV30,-,TGTGCCTGGACCCTGGACGGGACCTACGAGCAGTACTTC,CAWTLDGTYEQYF
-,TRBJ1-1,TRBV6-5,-,TGTGCCAGCAGTAGTTACAGGGAATTGGACACTGAAGCTTTCTTT,CASSSYRELDTEAFF
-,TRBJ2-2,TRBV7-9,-,TGTGCCAGCAGCTTCAAGAACACCGGGGAGCTGTTTTTT,CASSFKNTGELFF
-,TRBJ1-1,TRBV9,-,TGTGCCAGCAGTGTCGCAGGTACTGAAGCTTTCTTT,CASSVAGTEAFF
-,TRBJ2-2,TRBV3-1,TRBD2,TGTGCCAGCAGCCAGGGTAGCGGGGCGAACACCGGGGAGCTGTTTTTT,CASSQGSGANTGELFF
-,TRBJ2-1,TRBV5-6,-,TGTGCCAGCAGCTTAGTGGCGGGGCCTTCCTACAATGAGCAGTTCTTC,CASSLVAGPSYNEQFF
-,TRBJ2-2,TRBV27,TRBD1,TGTGCCAGCAGTCACGGACAGGTCGGGGAGCTGTTTTTT,CASSHGQVGELFF
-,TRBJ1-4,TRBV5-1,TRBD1,TGCGCCAGCAGGCCCGGGACAGGGGGCGAAGGTGAAAAACTGTTTTTT,CASRPGTGGEGEKLFF
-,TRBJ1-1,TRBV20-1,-,TGCAGTGCTAGCGGACAGAACACTGAAGCTTTCTTT,CSASGQNTEAFF
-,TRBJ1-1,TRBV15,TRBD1,TGTGCCACCAGGATAATGGACAGGGGTATGAACACTGAAGCTTTCTTT,CATRIMDRGMNTEAFF
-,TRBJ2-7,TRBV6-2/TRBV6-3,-,TGTGCCAGCAGTTGGGAAATCGGACAAAGAGACGAGCAGTACTTC,CASSWEIGQRDEQYF
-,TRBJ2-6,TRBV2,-,TGTGCCAGCGTCGGGACTGGGGCCAACGTCCTGACTTTC,CASVGTGANVLTF
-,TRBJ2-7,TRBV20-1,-,TGCAGTGCTAGAGCGGCCAGCTCCTACGAGCAGTACTTC,CSARAASSYEQYF
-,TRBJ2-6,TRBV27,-,TGTGCCAGCAGTTTAGGGTGGGCCAACGTCCTGACTTTC,CASSLGWANVLTF
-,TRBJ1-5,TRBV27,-,TGTGCCAGCAGTTTAGGCCGGGACAATCAGCCCCAGCATTTT,CASSLGRDNQPQHF
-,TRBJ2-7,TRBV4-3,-,TGCGCCAGCAGCCAAGTTGCGCGGGGGCCGTACGAGCAGTACTTC,CASSQVARGPYEQYF
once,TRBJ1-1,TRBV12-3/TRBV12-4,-,TGTGCCAGCAGTTTTATCTCCGGGAACACTGAAGCTTTCTTT,CASSFISGNTEAFF
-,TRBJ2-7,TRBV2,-,TGTGCCAGCAGTGAATACGTGCTGGGGAGCTCCTACGAGCAGTACTTC,CASSEYVLGSSYEQYF
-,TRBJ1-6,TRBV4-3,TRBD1,TGCGCCAGCAGCCAAACCGGGACAGACTATAATTCACCCCTCCACTTT,CASSQTGTDYNSPLHF
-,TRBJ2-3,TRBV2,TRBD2,TGTGCCAGCACCCCGAGGGAGCGGGGCAACACAGATACGCAGTATTTT,CASTPRERGNTDTQYF
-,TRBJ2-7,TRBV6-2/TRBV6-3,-,TGTGCCAGCAGTCCAGCCTACGAGCAGTACTTC,CASSPAYEQYF
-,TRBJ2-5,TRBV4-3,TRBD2,TGCGCCAGCAGCCAAGCGTCCGGGACTATCCAAGAGACCCAGTACTTC,CASSQASGTIQETQYF